The clone carrying this T cell receptor (beta chain) was found many times. No antigen is known for it. TCRdb re-derived calls from the RT-PCR reads in MiXCR, one entry per CDR3 protein. The sample contains 500,000 or so distinct CDR3 sequences, roughly 9.8% of which appear only once. CDR3 length: 15 amino acids. With V trimmed by 5 bases and J by 4 bases, 7 bases remained unmatched. The data originate from a study of response to subunit inactivated influenza vaccine. Study-wide points: Each seasonal flu vaccination may recruit only limited new T cells, authors suggested.

The material was PBMCs from blood, obtained 35 to 45 days after vaccination. The clonotype comes from a man in his fifties who received an inactivated influenza vaccine. The chain couples TRBV12-3 or TRBV12-4 to TRBJ2-7; 11 bases fit TRBD2. The CDR3 region has the DNA TGTGCCAGCAGTCCTCCACTAGCGGGGGAGTACGAGCAGTACTTC. Protein product: CASSPPLAGEYEQYF.